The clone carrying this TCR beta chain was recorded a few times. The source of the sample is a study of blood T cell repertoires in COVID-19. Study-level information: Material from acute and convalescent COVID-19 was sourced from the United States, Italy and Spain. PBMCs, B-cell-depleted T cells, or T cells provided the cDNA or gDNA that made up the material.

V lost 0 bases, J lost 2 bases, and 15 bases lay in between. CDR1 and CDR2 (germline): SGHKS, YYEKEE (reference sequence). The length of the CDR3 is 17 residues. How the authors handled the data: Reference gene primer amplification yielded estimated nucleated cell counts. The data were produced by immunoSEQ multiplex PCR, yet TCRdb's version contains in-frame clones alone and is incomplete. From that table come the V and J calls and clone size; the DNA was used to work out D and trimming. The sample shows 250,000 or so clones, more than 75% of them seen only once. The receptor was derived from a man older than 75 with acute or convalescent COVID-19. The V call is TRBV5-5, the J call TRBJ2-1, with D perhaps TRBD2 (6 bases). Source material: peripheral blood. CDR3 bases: TGTGCCAGCAGCTTGGGTTTTAGCGGTACCCCCTACAATGAGCAGTTCTTC. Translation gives CASSLGFSGTPYNEQFF.